Listed here are 27 T cell receptor beta chains from one sample, sequenced in a study of blood T cell repertoires in COVID-19. Repertoires were generated with immunoSEQ multiplex PCR, while TCRdb's copy carries only in-frame clones and drops some. The sample consists of some 190,000 clones, approximately 79% of them appearing once. Sequenced sample: peripheral blood. The source of these receptors is a woman between 45 and 65 years old with acute or convalescent COVID-19.

The V gene is TRBV24-1, the J gene TRBJ1-2; unclear D gene. V was cut by 4 bases and J by 7 bases, with 18 bases left in between. From germline, CDR1 is KGHDR and CDR2 SFDVKD. CDR3 length equals 15 residues. The CDR3 here is CATSDPADGVIGYTF. The CDR3 DNA reads as TGTGCCACCAGTGACCCAGCGGACGGAGTGATTGGCTACACCTTC.

The gene calls are TRBV24-1 and TRBJ2-7, with TRBD1 identical over 10 bases. V was pared by 4 bases and J by 4 bases, with 6 bases of the junction left unmatched. This CDR3 region has 15 residues. Per germline, CDR1 KGHDR and CDR2 SFDVKD. The CDR3 nucleotides read TGTGCCACCAGTGACACGACAGGGGGCGGATACGAGCAGTACTTC. This encodes CATSDTTGGGYEQYF.

The rearrangement joins TRBV11-3 to TRBJ2-7; the D is unclear. Trimming took off 1 base at V and 0 bases at J, with 7 bases between the two ends. Per germline, CDR1 SGHNT and CDR2 YENEEA. The CDR3 runs 14 residues. This CDR3 is CASSLVASSYEQYF. As DNA, the CDR3 is TGTGCCAGCAGCTTAGTGGCTAGCTCCTACGAGCAGTACTTC.

The V call is TRBV11-2, the J call TRBJ1-4; TRBD1 matches at 8 bases. CDR3 length: 15 residues. V shed 1 base and J 8 bases; nucleotides not matched to a gene: 6. Germline CDR1 and CDR2: SGHAT and FQNNGV. The CDR3 sequence is CASSLGRGRWEKLFF. CDR3 nucleotide sequence: TGTGCCAGCAGCTTAGGCAGGGGGCGGTGGGAAAAACTGTTTTTT.

The V and J genes are TRBV6-5 and TRBJ1-5, with 9 nucleotides matching TRBD1. Trimming removed 2 bases from V and 7 bases from J; junction bases left unmatched: 6. The length of the CDR3 is 15 residues. Germline loops: CDR1 MNHEY, CDR2 SVGAGI. Here the CDR3 DNA reads TGTGCCAGCAGTTACGTAGACAGGGGGTTCCAGCCCCAGCATTTT. Its translation is CASSYVDRGFQPQHF.

The chain carries TRBV5-6 and TRBJ1-2; TRBD1 matches at 8 bases. Germline CDR1 and CDR2: SGHDT and YYEEEE. Trimming cost V 0 bases and J 8 bases; bases outside gene matches: 6. The CDR3 is made up of 14 amino acids. The CDR3 DNA reads TGTGCCAGCAGCTTGGGGCAGGGGGCAAGGGGCTACACCTTC. Amino acids: CASSLGQGARGYTF.

The chain has TRBV2 and TRBJ1-3; unclear D gene. Between the trimmed V and J ends, which lost 4 bases and 2 bases, there was a span of 9 bases. Germline V gene lookup returns CDR1 SNHLY and CDR2 FYNNEI. This CDR3 has 14 residues. The CDR3 DNA sequence: TGTGCCAGCAGTGGGTCTACTGCTGGAAACACCATATATTTT. Translated, it gives CASSGSTAGNTIYF.

This clone was counted a single time. This rearrangement joins TRBV15 to TRBJ2-3, with a tentative D call TRBD2 (6 bases). Germline V gene lookup returns CDR1 LNHNV and CDR2 YYDKDF (reference sequence). Deletions cut 0 bases from V and 3 bases from J, with 13 bases between. The CDR3 is 16 residues long. This CDR3 reads CATSRDHGGTTDTQYF. The CDR3 DNA reads TGTGCCACCAGCAGAGATCACGGAGGGACGACAGATACGCAGTATTTT.

The V call is TRBV5-1, the J call TRBJ1-2; 9 bases are a match to TRBD1. The CDR3 runs to 15 residues. Unmatched junction bases numbered 7, after V lost 3 bases and J lost 4 bases. CDR1 is SGHRS and CDR2 is YFSETQ in the germline V gene. In DNA, the CDR3 is TGCGCCAGCAGCTACCCGGGACAGGGCTTCTATGGCTACACCTTC. Amino acids: CASSYPGQGFYGYTF.

The rearrangement uses TRBV28 and TRBJ2-7; 7 nucleotides align to TRBD1. J was trimmed by 0 bases and V by 5 bases; bases with no gene match: 7. The CDR3 is made up of 15 amino acids. The germline CDR1 and CDR2 sequences are MDHEN and SYDVKM. CDR3 region: CASSSRGRGSYEQYF. The CDR3 DNA reads as TGTGCCAGCAGTAGCAGGGGGAGAGGCTCCTACGAGCAGTACTTC.

The chain uses TRBV10-3 and TRBJ2-6, with D possibly matching TRBD2 (6 bases). Per germline, CDR1 ENHRY and CDR2 SYGVKD. This CDR3 has 16 amino acids. Between the trimmed V and J ends, which lost 1 base and 1 base, there was a span of 8 bases. Written as DNA, the CDR3 is TGTGCCATCAGTGAGTGGGGGGAGTCTGGGGCCAACGTCCTGACTTTC. Translated: CAISEWGESGANVLTF.

This sequence joins TRBV27 and TRBJ1-2; D unclear. Germline V gene sequence: CDR1 MNHEY, CDR2 SMNVEV (reference sequence). The CDR3 length is 13 residues. Trimming left V 5 bases short and J 3 bases short, with 10 bases between. The CDR3 is CASSLKADYGYTF. CDR3 bases: TGTGCCAGCAGTCTTAAAGCCGACTATGGCTACACCTTC.

The chain employs TRBV20-1 and TRBJ2-1; D unclear. Germline assignment: CDR1 DFQATT and CDR2 SNEGSKA (reference sequence). The ends were cut back, 3 bases at V and 9 bases at J, with 12 bases in the middle. The CDR3 extends over 12 amino acids. CDR3 region: CSASMRLGEQFF. CDR3 nucleotide sequence: TGCAGTGCTAGTATGAGGCTCGGTGAGCAGTTCTTC.

The genes are TRBV18 and TRBJ2-2, with a tentative D call TRBD2 (6 bases). CDR3 length: 16 amino acids. The V gene's germline CDR1 is KGHSH and CDR2 LQKENI. Trimming pared 6 bases from V and 6 bases from J, leaving 20 bases between. Here the CDR3 reads CASSLDSGVVAGELFF. CDR3 DNA sequence: TGTGCCAGCTCCCTGGACTCGGGGGTTGTCGCCGGGGAGCTGTTTTTT. Drawing the rest from reference TRBV18 and TRBJ2-2, the complete variable domain is NAGVMQNPRHLVRRRGQEARLRCSPMKGHSHVYWYRQLPEEGLKFMVYLQKENIIDESGMPKERFSAEFPKEGPSILRIQQVVRGDSAAYFCASSLDSGVVAGELFFGEGSRLTVL.

The DNA of the CDR3 is TGTGCCAGCAGCGACAGGGATTCACCCCTCCACTTT. Translating it yields CASSDRDSPLHF. The chain joins TRBV27 to TRBJ1-6, with 7 nucleotides matching TRBD1. Germline assignment: CDR1 MNHEY and CDR2 SMNVEV (reference sequence). The CDR3 extends over 12 amino acids. Trimming cost V 6 bases and J 8 bases; bases outside gene matches: 1.

J is TRBJ2-7 and V is TRBV11-2, with 15 bases that match TRBD2. Trimming took 5 bases from V and 1 from J; bases not matched to a gene: 3. Germline V gene data show CDR1 as SGHAT and CDR2 as FQNNGV. The CDR3 has 16 amino acids. In DNA form, the CDR3 reads TGTGCCAGCAGCCCGGGACTAGCGGGAGGATCCTACGAGCAGTACTTC. Residues: CASSPGLAGGSYEQYF.

This clone is a singleton in its sample. The chain is built from TRBV6-2 or TRBV6-3 and TRBJ2-4; D might be TRBD1 (6 bases). The V end was cut by 1 base, the J end by 8 bases, with 12 bases between. Germline CDR1 and CDR2: MNHEY and SVGEGT. This CDR3 comprises 14 residues. Here the CDR3 DNA reads TGTGCCAGCAGTTACTTGGGCAGGGGAGACATTCAGTACTTC. This translates into CASSYLGRGDIQYF.

The chain links TRBV19 to TRBJ2-7, with 8 bases identical to TRBD1. The germline gives CDR1 LNHDA, CDR2 SQIVND (reference sequence). Trimming removed 6 bases from V and 6 bases from J; junction bases left unmatched: 4. This CDR3 is 12 amino acids long. The CDR3 DNA follows: TGTGCCAGTAGACGGGGGACAGGCGAGCAGTACTTC. Its translation: CASRRGTGEQYF.

The chain recombines TRBV28 with TRBJ1-2; 7 positions agree with TRBD1. Per the germline V gene, CDR1 is MDHEN and CDR2 is SYDVKM. The J segment lost 5 bases and the V segment lost 6 bases, leaving 9 bases of the junction unmatched. This CDR3 has 14 residues. CDR3 protein: CASRHRDSLYGYTF. DNA for the CDR3: TGTGCCAGCAGGCATCGGGACAGCCTTTATGGCTACACCTTC.

This chain connects TRBV5-1 to TRBJ2-1, with 15 bases matching TRBD2. From germline, CDR1 is SGHRS and CDR2 YFSETQ. The CDR3 has 18 amino acids. The V gene end was trimmed by 4 bases and the J gene end by 0 bases; junction bases not matched to a gene: 5. The CDR3 DNA reads as TGCGCCAGCAGCCTCGGGACTAGCGGGAGGAGCTCCTACAATGAGCAGTTCTTC. It codes for CASSLGTSGRSSYNEQFF.

The chain combines TRBV30 with TRBJ2-1; D perhaps matches TRBD2 (6 bases). CDR1 and CDR2 (germline): GTSNPN, SVGIG (reference sequence). Trimming left V 6 bases short and J 7 bases short, with 16 bases between. The CDR3 is 13 residues long. CDR3 loop: CACHPGAGNEQFF. In DNA, the CDR3 is TGTGCCTGTCATCCTGGGGCGGGAAATGAGCAGTTCTTC.

This chain joins TRBV15 and TRBJ2-7, with 7 bases that match TRBD2. Germline values: CDR1 LNHNV, CDR2 YYDKDF (reference sequence). V shed 0 bases and J 5 bases; nucleotides not matched to a gene: 7. The CDR3 sequence is 15 residues long. As DNA, the CDR3 is TGTGCCACCAGCAGAGATAGGAGACTAGCAGACGAGCAGTACTTC. Protein sequence: CATSRDRRLADEQYF.

Turning to this clone: Its ends do not fully match the called genes, so a read error is possible. The V call is TRBV28, the J call TRBJ1-2, with TRBD1 matching 7 bases. This CDR3 has 11 residues. CDR1 is MDHEN, CDR2 SYDVKM, per germline. CDR3: CASRGDSDFFF. CDR3 bases: TGTGCCAGCAGGGGGGACAGTGACTTCTTCTTC.

This CDR3 reads CASSVGGGGSPLHF. As DNA, the CDR3 is TGCGCCAGCAGTGTAGGAGGGGGCGGTTCACCCCTCCACTTT. The chain uses TRBV10-2 and TRBJ1-6; 7 bases are a match to TRBD1. With V trimmed by 4 bases and J by 9 bases, 6 bases remained unmatched. Germline CDR1 and CDR2: WSHSY and SAAADI. The CDR3 covers 14 residues.

The gene calls are TRBV7-7 and TRBJ2-5, with 9 bases fitting TRBD2. Looked up from germline, CDR1 is SSHAT and CDR2 is FNYEAQ (reference sequence). The V gene end was trimmed by 4 bases and the J gene end by 4 bases; junction bases not matched to a gene: 1. The CDR3 has 13 amino acids. The DNA of the CDR3 is TGTGCCAGCAGCTCGGGACTAGCAGAGACCCAGTACTTC. Amino acids: CASSSGLAETQYF.

The J gene is TRBJ1-5, the V gene TRBV6-5; 10 bases agree with TRBD1. Germline-derived CDR1 and CDR2 are MNHEY and SVGAGI. V was pared by 10 bases and J by 3 bases, with 6 bases of the junction left unmatched. CDR3 length: 14 residues. The CDR3 DNA sequence: TGTGCCACCCGGACAGGGGGGTTCAATCAGCCCCAGCATTTT. It codes for CATRTGGFNQPQHF.

The chain combines TRBV5-1 with TRBJ1-5, with D tentatively TRBD1 (6 bases). Germline V gene lookup returns CDR1 SGHRS and CDR2 YFSETQ. V lost 3 bases to trimming and J lost 4 bases, with 8 bases between them. There are 13 residues in the CDR3. The CDR3 DNA reads TGCGCCAGCAGCTATGGACAGAATCAGCCCCAGCATTTT. The encoded protein is CASSYGQNQPQHF.